The 21 T cell receptor beta chains below were found in one sample sequenced in a study of cytomegalovirus exposure and HLA in healthy donors. Use of 60 Vbeta and 13 Jbeta primers characterized the PCR. Sequencing was performed with immunoSEQ multiplex PCR; in TCRdb, only in-frame clones are kept and a portion is missing. The table shows fewer than 100,000 clones, with around three quarters occurring only once. Sequenced: PBMCs. The origin of the receptors is a male donor in good health and CMV-seronegative.

V usage is TRBV6-6 and J usage is TRBJ2-7, with D maybe TRBD2 (6 bases). This CDR3 region has 15 residues. Germline CDR1 is MNHNY and CDR2 is SVGAGI (reference sequence). Trimming took 5 bases from V and 3 from J, leaving 17 bases between them. The CDR3 loop reads CASSPLAEGSYEQYF. The CDR3 DNA reads TGTGCCAGCAGTCCCTTAGCGGAGGGAAGCTACGAGCAGTACTTC.

V and J are TRBV6-5 and TRBJ2-5; the D is unclear. The J call may be mistaken, given a closer DNA end match to TRBJ2-7. Germline V CDR1 and CDR2: MNHEY, SVGAGI. The CDR3 is 12 amino acids. In DNA form, the CDR3 reads TGTGCCAGCAGTTACCCCACCTACGAGCAGTACTTC. This codes for CASSYPTYEQYF.

The chain uses TRBV5-1 and TRBJ2-5, with 8 positions matching TRBD2. V gave up 3 bases and J gave up 2 bases; unmatched junction bases: 15. The CDR3 is 18 residues long. Germline CDR1 SGHRS, CDR2 YFSETQ. CDR3 sequence (DNA): TGCGCCAGCAGCTCCCGGCCGGCAGCGGGGGATCAACAAGAGACCCAGTACTTC. Protein sequence: CASSSRPAAGDQQETQYF.

This clone was observed a few times. This rearrangement joins TRBV9 to TRBJ2-2; TRBD1 matches at 7 bases. The CDR3 loop spans 16 amino acids. CDR1 and CDR2 (germline): SGDLS, YYNGEE. The trim removed 3 bases at V and 7 bases at J, leaving 12 bases unmatched. The CDR3 sequence: CASSGRQGVINGELFF. CDR3 sequence (DNA): TGTGCCAGCAGCGGCAGACAGGGCGTAATTAACGGGGAGCTGTTTTTT.

The chain joins TRBV30 to TRBJ1-1; D remains ambiguous. V was cut by 3 bases and J by 1 base, with 24 bases left in between. The CDR3 runs 18 residues. The V gene's germline CDR1 is GTSNPN and CDR2 SVGIG (reference sequence). The CDR3 nucleotides are TGTGCCTGGAGGGTACCTACAGCCGATCTGACGCCGAACACTGAAGCTTTCTTT. As protein: CAWRVPTADLTPNTEAFF. The variable domain in full, with the rest retrieved from reference TRBV30 and TRBJ1-1, is SQTIHQWPATLVQPVGSPLSLECTVEGTSNPNLYWYRQAAGRGLQLLFYSVGIGQISSEVPQNLSASRPQDRQFILSSKKLLLSDSGFYLCAWRVPTADLTPNTEAFFGQGTRLTVV.

This clone was seen a few times. The chain is built from TRBV7-2 and TRBJ1-5, with 8 bases lining up with TRBD1. CDR3 size: 14 residues. V was pared by 4 bases and J by 4 bases, with 3 bases of the junction left unmatched. CDR1 and CDR2 from the germline V gene are SGHTA and FQGNSA. CDR3 residues: CASSSRQGNQPQHF. For the CDR3, the DNA is TGTGCCAGCAGCTCGCGACAGGGGAATCAGCCCCAGCATTTT.

The gene calls are TRBV12-5 and TRBJ2-7; 12 bases map to TRBD1. With V trimmed by 2 bases and J by 5 bases, 4 bases remained unmatched. The CDR3 length is 15 residues. The V gene's germline CDR1 is LGHNT and CDR2 FRNRAP. CDR3 loop: CASGLTGTGGHEQYF. Here the CDR3 DNA reads TGTGCTAGTGGTTTGACCGGGACAGGGGGCCACGAGCAGTACTTC.

The chain couples TRBV5-1 to TRBJ2-1; D may be TRBD2 (6 bases). In germline, CDR1 is SGHRS, CDR2 YFSETQ. The CDR3 spans 14 residues. V shed 1 base and J shed 7 bases, with 12 bases lying between them. The CDR3 DNA follows: TGCGCCAGCAGCTTGCCTGACGGGGGTAATGAGCAGTTCTTC. This sequence encodes CASSLPDGGNEQFF.

This sequence joins TRBV7-2 and TRBJ1-1; D unresolved. The CDR3 extends over 14 amino acids. Trimming pared 1 base from V and 0 bases from J, leaving 6 bases between. The germline gives CDR1 SGHTA, CDR2 FQGNSA. Written as DNA, the CDR3 is TGTGCCAGCAGCTTAGATTTCATGAACACTGAAGCTTTCTTT. It encodes CASSLDFMNTEAFF.

The chain employs TRBV5-6 and TRBJ2-3, with D possibly TRBD2 on 5 matching bases. The germline CDR1 and CDR2 sequences are SGHDT and YYEEEE. The CDR3 runs to 14 residues. V lost 2 bases to trimming and J lost 2 bases, with 9 bases between them. The DNA of the CDR3 is TGTGCCAGCAGCTTCGGACTTATCACAGATACGCAGTATTTT. Protein product: CASSFGLITDTQYF. The full variable domain, in which reference TRBV5-6 and TRBJ2-3 provide the parts outside the CDR3, is DAGVTQSPTHLIKTRGQQVTLRCSPKSGHDTVSWYQQALGQGPQFIFQYYEEEERQRGNFPDRFSGHQFPNYSSELNVNALLLGDSALYLCASSFGLITDTQYFGPGTRLTVL.

The J gene is TRBJ2-3, the V gene TRBV5-1, with 8 bases identical to TRBD1. Germline lookup yields CDR1 SGHRS and CDR2 YFSETQ. The CDR3 runs to 15 residues. After removal of 4 bases from V and 3 bases from J, the junction contained 7 bases not matched to a gene. CDR3 in DNA: TGCGCCAGCAGCCCGACAGGGGAAAGAACAGATACGCAGTATTTT. The encoded protein is CASSPTGERTDTQYF.

The chain combines TRBV18 with TRBJ1-5; possibly TRBD1 for D (6 bases). CDR3 length: 16 amino acids. V was cut by 3 bases and J by 2 bases, with 14 bases left in between. Germline V CDR1 and CDR2: KGHSH, LQKENI. This CDR3 reads CASSPFRGGGNQPQHF. CDR3 coding DNA: TGTGCCAGCTCACCTTTCAGGGGTGGGGGCAATCAGCCCCAGCATTTT. Looking up the rest from reference TRBV18 and TRBJ1-5 gives the full variable domain: NAGVMQNPRHLVRRRGQEARLRCSPMKGHSHVYWYRQLPEEGLKFMVYLQKENIIDESGMPKERFSAEFPKEGPSILRIQQVVRGDSAAYFCASSPFRGGGNQPQHFGDGTRLSIL.

This clone was seen only once. V is TRBV6-4 and J is TRBJ2-2; 8 nucleotides match TRBD1. Germline V gene sequence: CDR1 MRHNA, CDR2 SNTAGT. The CDR3 runs 14 residues. The junction had 1 base not matched to a gene; V was cut back by 6 bases and J by 1 base. The CDR3 sequence is CASRTGVNTGELFF. In nucleotides, the CDR3 is TGTGCCAGCAGGACAGGGGTGAACACCGGGGAGCTGTTTTTT.

This clone was detected once. The V and J genes are TRBV27 and TRBJ2-5, with D possibly TRBD1 on 5 matching bases. The J call may be in error: the DNA end matches TRBJ2-7 better. The CDR3 spans 15 residues. Germline V lookup: CDR1 MNHEY, CDR2 SMNVEV (reference sequence). DNA of the CDR3: TGTGCCAGCAGTCTAACGTCCCAGGGTGGATACGAGCAGTACTTC. Amino acids: CASSLTSQGGYEQYF.

Comment on this clone: The junction does not match germline at one end; this may be a read error. V is TRBV7-9 and J is TRBJ1-5; D possibly corresponds to TRBD1 (5 bases). This CDR3 spans 15 amino acids. Germline assignment: CDR1 SEHNR and CDR2 FQNEAQ (reference sequence). The DNA of the CDR3 is TGTGCCAGCAGTCCCGACAGCTCGGGCAATCAGCCCCAGAATTTT. This sequence encodes CASSPDSSGNQPQNF.

A note on this clone: A junction boundary mismatches the germline segment, possibly from a read error. In DNA, the CDR3 is TGTTCCAGCAGCCCAAGTATCGACGGGGGAGGGGAGACCCAGTACTTC. Protein sequence: CSSSPSIDGGGETQYF. J is TRBJ2-5 and V is TRBV7-9; 7 bases line up with TRBD2. The length of the CDR3 is 16 residues. CDR1 and CDR2 from the germline V gene are SEHNR and FQNEAQ (reference sequence).

This chain uses TRBV7-2 with TRBJ2-5; a weak D match, TRBD2 (6 bases). Trimming left V 1 base short and J 0 bases short, with 9 bases between. Per germline, CDR1 SGHTA and CDR2 FQGNSA. This CDR3 comprises 15 residues. The CDR3 loop is CASSLVAVYQETQYF. DNA for the CDR3: TGTGCCAGCAGCTTAGTAGCGGTGTACCAAGAGACCCAGTACTTC.

The chain couples TRBV6-5 to TRBJ1-1; TRBD1 aligns across 7 bases. Looked up from germline, CDR1 is MNHEY and CDR2 is SVGAGI. Trimming took 5 bases from V and 4 from J; bases not matched to a gene: 10. The CDR3 covers 15 residues. CDR3 in amino acids: CASSPGQVSSTEAFF. The CDR3 DNA reads TGTGCCAGCAGTCCCGGACAGGTTTCTAGCACTGAAGCTTTCTTT.

This clone was picked up a small number of times. J is TRBJ2-5 and V is TRBV12-5, with D maybe TRBD1 (5 bases). Trimming took off 6 bases at V and 12 bases at J, with 17 bases between the two ends. The CDR3 runs 12 residues. Germline lookup yields CDR1 LGHNT and CDR2 FRNRAP. CDR3 region: CASGPSRGHKYF. The DNA of the CDR3 is TGTGCTAGTGGCCCCAGTAGGGGTCATAAGTACTTC.

CDR3 sequence: CAIRTGVDYEQYF. The CDR3 DNA sequence: TGTGCCATCAGGACAGGGGTTGACTACGAGCAGTACTTC. The chain couples TRBV10-3 to TRBJ2-5, with TRBD1 matching over 8 bases. Near its end, the DNA agrees better with TRBJ2-7, so the J call may be wrong. The germline CDR1 and CDR2 sequences are ENHRY and SYGVKD. CDR3 length equals 13 residues.

In its sample, this clone was seen once. The chain is built from TRBV7-9 and TRBJ1-6; 7 positions agree with TRBD1. Germline values: CDR1 SEHNR, CDR2 FQNEAQ (reference sequence). The CDR3 spans 15 residues. J lost 6 bases, V lost 5 bases, and 7 bases had no gene match. CDR3 in amino acids: CASSLQGVGNSPLHF. CDR3 DNA: TGTGCCAGCAGCCTGCAGGGGGTAGGTAATTCACCCCTCCACTTT.